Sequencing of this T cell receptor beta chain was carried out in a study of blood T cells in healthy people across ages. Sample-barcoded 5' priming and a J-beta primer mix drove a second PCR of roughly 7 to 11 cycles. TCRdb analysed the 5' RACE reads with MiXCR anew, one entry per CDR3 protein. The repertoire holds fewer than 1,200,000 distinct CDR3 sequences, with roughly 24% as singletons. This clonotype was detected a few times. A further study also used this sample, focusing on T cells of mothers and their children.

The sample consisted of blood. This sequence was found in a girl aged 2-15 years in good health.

In nucleotides, the CDR3 is TGTGCCAGCAGCTTACGCTCAGGAACCCCTCAAGAGACCCAGTACTTC. It codes for CASSLRSGTPQETQYF. This chain uses TRBV7-8 with TRBJ2-5; D is uncertain. V was clipped by 2 bases and J by 2 bases, with 15 bases between them. The germline V gene has CDR1 SGHVS and CDR2 FQNEAQ. This CDR3 comprises 16 residues.